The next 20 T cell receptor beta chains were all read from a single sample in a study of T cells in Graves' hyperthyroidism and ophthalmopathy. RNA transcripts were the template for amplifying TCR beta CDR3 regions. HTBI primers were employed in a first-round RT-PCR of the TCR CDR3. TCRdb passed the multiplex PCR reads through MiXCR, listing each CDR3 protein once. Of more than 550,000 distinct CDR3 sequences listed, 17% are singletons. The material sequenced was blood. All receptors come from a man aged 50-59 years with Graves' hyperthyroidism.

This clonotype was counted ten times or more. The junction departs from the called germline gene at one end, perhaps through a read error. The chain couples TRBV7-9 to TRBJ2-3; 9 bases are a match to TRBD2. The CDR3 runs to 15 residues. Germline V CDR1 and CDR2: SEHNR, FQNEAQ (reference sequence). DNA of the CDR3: TGTGCCAGCAGGTTAGCGGGAGTGAAGACAGATACGCAGTATTTT. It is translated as CASRLAGVKTDTQYF. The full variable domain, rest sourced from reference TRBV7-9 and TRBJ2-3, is DTGVSQNPRHKITKRGQNVTFRCDPISEHNRLYWYRQTLGQGPEFLTYFQNEAQLEKSRLLSDRFSAERPKGSFSTLEIQRTEQGDSAMYLCASRLAGVKTDTQYFGPGTRLTVL.

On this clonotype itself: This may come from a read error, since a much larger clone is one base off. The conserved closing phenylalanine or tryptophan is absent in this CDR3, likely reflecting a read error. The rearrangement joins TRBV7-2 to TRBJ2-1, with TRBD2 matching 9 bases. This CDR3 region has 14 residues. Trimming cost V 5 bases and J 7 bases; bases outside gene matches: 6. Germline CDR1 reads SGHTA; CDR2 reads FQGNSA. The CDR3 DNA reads TGTGCCAGCAGCAGGGGACTAGCATTGAATGAGCAGTTCCTC. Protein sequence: CASSRGLALNEQFL.

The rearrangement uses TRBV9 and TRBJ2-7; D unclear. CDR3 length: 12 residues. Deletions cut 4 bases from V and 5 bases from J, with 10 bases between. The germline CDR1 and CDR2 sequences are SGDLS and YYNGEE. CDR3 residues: CASSSRLDEQYF. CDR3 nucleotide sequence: TGTGCCAGCAGCTCCCGATTGGACGAGCAGTACTTC.

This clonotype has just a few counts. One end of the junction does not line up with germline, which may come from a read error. The CDR3 region has the DNA TGCGCCAACAGCTTGGACGGGACCGGGACAGATACGCAGTATTTT. It is translated as CANSLDGTGTDTQYF. V usage is TRBV5-1 and J usage is TRBJ2-3; D could derive from TRBD1 or TRBD2 (5 bases each). The CDR3 consists of 15 residues. Germline V lookup: CDR1 SGHRS, CDR2 YFSETQ.

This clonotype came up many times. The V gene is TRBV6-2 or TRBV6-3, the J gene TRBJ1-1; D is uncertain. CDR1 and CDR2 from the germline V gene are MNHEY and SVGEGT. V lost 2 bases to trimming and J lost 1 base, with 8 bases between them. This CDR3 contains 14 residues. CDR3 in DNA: TGTGCCAGCAGTTACGGCGGAGGGAACACTGAAGCTTTCTTT. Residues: CASSYGGGNTEAFF.

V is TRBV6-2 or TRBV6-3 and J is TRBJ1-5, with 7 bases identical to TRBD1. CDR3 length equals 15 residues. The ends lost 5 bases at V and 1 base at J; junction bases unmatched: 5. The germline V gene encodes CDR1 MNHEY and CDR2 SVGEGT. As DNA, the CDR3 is TGTGCCAGCAGTCCAGACAGGGAGAGCAATCAGCCCCAGCATTTT. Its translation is CASSPDRESNQPQHF.

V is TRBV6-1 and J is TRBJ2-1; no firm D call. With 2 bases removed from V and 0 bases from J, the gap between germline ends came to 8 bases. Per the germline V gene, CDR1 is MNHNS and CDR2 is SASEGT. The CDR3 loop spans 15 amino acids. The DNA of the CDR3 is TGTGCCAGCAGTGAAAGGGTAAACTCCTACAATGAGCAGTTCTTC. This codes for CASSERVNSYNEQFF.

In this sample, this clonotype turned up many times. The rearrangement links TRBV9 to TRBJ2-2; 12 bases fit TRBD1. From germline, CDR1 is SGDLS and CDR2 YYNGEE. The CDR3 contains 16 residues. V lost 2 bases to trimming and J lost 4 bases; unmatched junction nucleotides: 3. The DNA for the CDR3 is TGTGCCAGCAGCGTCTCGGGACAGGGGGCCACCGGGGAGCTGTTTTTT. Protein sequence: CASSVSGQGATGELFF.

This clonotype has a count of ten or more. Here the CDR3 reads CASSLLLAGANEQFF. CDR3 in DNA: TGTGCCAGCAGTTTACTACTAGCGGGTGCCAATGAGCAGTTCTTC. V and J are TRBV28 and TRBJ2-1, with TRBD2 identical over 9 bases. The CDR3 runs to 15 residues. The germline V gene encodes CDR1 MDHEN and CDR2 SYDVKM. V trimming: 2 bases; J trimming: 6 bases; junction bases outside the gene matches: 5.

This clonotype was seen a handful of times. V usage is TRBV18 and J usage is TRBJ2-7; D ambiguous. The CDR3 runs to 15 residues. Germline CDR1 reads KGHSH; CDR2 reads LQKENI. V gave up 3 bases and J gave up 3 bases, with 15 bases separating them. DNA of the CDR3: TGTGCCAGCTCACCGCGGTTTGGTCGGTACTACGAGCAGTACTTC. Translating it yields CASSPRFGRYYEQYF.

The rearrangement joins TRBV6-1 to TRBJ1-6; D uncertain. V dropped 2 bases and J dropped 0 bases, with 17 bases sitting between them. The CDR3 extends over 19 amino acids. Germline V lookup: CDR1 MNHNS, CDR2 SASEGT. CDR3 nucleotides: TGTGCCAGCAGTGAAATGAGCAACCCTAAAAGCTCCTATAATTCACCCCTCCACTTT. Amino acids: CASSEMSNPKSSYNSPLHF.

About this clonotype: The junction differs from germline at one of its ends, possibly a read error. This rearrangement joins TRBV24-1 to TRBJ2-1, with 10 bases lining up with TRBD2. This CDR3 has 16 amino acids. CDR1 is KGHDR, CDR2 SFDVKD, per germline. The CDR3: CATSDLGSGGYNERFF. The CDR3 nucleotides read TGTGCCACCAGTGATTTAGGTAGCGGGGGGTACAATGAGCGGTTCTTC.

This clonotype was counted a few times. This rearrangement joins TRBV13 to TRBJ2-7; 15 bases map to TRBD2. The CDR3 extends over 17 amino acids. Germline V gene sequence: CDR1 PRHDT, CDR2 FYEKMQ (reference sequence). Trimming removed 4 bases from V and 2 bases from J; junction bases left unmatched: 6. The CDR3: CASSSRTSGRVTYEQYF. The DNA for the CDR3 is TGTGCCAGCAGCTCCAGGACTAGCGGGAGGGTAACCTACGAGCAGTACTTC.

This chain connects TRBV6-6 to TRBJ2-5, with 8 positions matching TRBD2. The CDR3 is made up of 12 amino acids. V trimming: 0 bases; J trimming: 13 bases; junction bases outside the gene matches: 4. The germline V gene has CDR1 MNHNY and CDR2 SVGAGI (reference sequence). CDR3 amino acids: CASSYSGTSSYF. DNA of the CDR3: TGTGCCAGCAGTTACTCGGGGACTAGTTCGTACTTC.

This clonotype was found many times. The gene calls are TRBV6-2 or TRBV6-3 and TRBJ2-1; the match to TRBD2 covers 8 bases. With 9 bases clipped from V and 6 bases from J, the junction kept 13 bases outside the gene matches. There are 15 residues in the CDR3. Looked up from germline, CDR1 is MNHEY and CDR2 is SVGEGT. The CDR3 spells CASRRTSGGLNEQFF. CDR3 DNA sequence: TGTGCCAGTCGAAGAACTAGCGGAGGCCTCAATGAGCAGTTCTTC.

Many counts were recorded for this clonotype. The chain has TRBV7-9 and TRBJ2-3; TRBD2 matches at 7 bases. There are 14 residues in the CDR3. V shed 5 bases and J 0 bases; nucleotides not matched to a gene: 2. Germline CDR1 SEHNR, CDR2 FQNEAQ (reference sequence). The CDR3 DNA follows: TGTGCCAGCAGCCCACTAGCGAGCACAGATACGCAGTATTTT. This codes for CASSPLASTDTQYF.

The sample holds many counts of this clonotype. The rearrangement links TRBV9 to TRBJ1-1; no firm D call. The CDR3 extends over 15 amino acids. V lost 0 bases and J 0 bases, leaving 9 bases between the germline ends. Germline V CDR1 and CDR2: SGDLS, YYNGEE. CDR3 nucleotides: TGTGCCAGCAGCGTAGATCTGATCATGAACACTGAAGCTTTCTTT. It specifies CASSVDLIMNTEAFF. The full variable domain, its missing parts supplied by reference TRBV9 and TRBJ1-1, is DSGVTQTPKHLITATGQRVTLRCSPRSGDLSVYWYQQSLDQGLQFLIQYYNGEERAKGNILERFSAQQFPDLHSELNLSSLELGDSALYFCASSVDLIMNTEAFFGQGTRLTVV.

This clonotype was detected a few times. Written as DNA, the CDR3 is TGCAGTGCTCAGGACGAATCTGGGGCCAACGTCCTGACTTTC. It encodes CSAQDESGANVLTF. This sequence joins TRBV20-1 and TRBJ2-6; D remains ambiguous. The V end was cut by 5 bases, the J end by 1 base, with 9 bases between. This CDR3 comprises 14 residues. Germline V gene data show CDR1 as DFQATT and CDR2 as SNEGSKA (reference sequence).

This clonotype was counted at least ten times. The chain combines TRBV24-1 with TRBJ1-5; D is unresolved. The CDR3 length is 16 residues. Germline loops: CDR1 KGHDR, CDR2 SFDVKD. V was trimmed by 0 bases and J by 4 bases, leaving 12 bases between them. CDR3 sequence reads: CATSDLREAINQPQHF. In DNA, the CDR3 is TGTGCCACCAGTGATTTGAGGGAAGCGATAAATCAGCCCCAGCATTTT.

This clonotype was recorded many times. As DNA, the CDR3 is TGTGCCAGCAGTCGACAGGCCGAAGAGACCCAGTACTTC. This encodes CASSRQAEETQYF. The rearrangement uses TRBV6-1 and TRBJ2-5; TRBD1 is a possible D gene (6 bases). From germline, CDR1 is MNHNS and CDR2 SASEGT. The CDR3 runs 13 residues. With 5 bases removed from V and 3 bases from J, the gap between germline ends came to 10 bases.